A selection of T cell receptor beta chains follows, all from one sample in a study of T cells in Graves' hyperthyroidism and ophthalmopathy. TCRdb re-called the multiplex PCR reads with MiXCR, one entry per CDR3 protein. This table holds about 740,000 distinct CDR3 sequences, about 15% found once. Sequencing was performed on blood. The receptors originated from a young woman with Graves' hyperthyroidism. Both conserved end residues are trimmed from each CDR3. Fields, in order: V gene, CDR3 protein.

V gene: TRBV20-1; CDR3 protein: SARDRGEETQY
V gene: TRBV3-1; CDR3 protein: ASSQETLNTEAF
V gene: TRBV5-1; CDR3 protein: ASSPSGTGTYEQH
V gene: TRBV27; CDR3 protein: ASRQTGYNSPLH
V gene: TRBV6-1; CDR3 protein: ASSEDIVPSTDTQY
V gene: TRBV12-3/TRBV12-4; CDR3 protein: ASSFAGQGGETQY
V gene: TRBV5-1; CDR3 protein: ASSLVGFLHNEQF
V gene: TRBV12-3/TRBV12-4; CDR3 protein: ASTPGGRALSGELF
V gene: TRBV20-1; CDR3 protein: SARGTSGRAPETQY
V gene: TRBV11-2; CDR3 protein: ASSGQSLQETQY
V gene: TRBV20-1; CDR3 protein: SALAASGRSEQY
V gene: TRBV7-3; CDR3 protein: ASSLQGTRTDTQY
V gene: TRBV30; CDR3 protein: AWSQGYQETQY
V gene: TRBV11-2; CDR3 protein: ASSLSTASYEQY
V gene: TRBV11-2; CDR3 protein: ASRRLVNEQF
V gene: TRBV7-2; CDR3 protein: ATVGGEMGTDTQY
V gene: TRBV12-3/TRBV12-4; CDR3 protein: ASSPDHRDNSPLH
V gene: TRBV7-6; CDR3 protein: ASSQDRGITYNEQF
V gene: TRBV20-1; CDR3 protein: SAREQGAGNTIY
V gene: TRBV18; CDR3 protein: ASSAIGTGSHEQY
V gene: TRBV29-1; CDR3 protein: SATFDEAF
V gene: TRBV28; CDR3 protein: ASSSLVYRENSNQPQH
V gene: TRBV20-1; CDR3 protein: SARPGETQY
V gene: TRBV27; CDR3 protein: ASGLGRELNTDTQY
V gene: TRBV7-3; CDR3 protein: ASSELAGVTYEQY
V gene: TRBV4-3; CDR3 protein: ASSQELGLEFYNEQF